Following are 7 T cell receptor beta chains from one sample sequenced in a study of blood T cell repertoires in COVID-19. Method: immunoSEQ multiplex PCR; TCRdb's copy keeps in-frame clones and lacks some. The table lists about 110,000 clones, about 88% of them singletons, with about 3.5% in the top ten. Sequencing used peripheral blood. These receptors all come from a woman between 50 and 59 years old with acute or convalescent COVID-19.

The chain has TRBV6-5 and TRBJ2-2, with D possibly being TRBD1 (6 bases). V was pared by 6 bases and J by 6 bases, with 11 bases between. In germline, CDR1 is MNHEY, CDR2 SVGAGI. The CDR3 covers 13 residues. The CDR3: CASRNRAAGELFF. CDR3 sequence (DNA): TGTGCCAGCAGGAACAGGGCTGCCGGGGAGCTGTTTTTT.

V is TRBV5-1 and J is TRBJ1-2; TRBD1 agrees at 7 bases. Trimming cost V 8 bases and J 1 base; bases outside gene matches: 8. CDR1 is SGHRS, CDR2 YFSETQ, per germline. The CDR3 contains 14 residues. The CDR3 DNA is TGCGCCAGTGGACCAACAGGGGATAACTATGGCTACACCTTC. This encodes CASGPTGDNYGYTF.

V usage is TRBV11-3 and J usage is TRBJ2-5; TRBD1 might be the D (5 bases). The CDR3 has 13 residues. Germline lookup yields CDR1 SGHNT and CDR2 YENEEA. Trimming took off 2 bases at V and 3 bases at J, with 7 bases between the two ends. The CDR3 sequence: CASSLSGKETQYF. CDR3 nucleotide sequence: TGTGCCAGCAGCTTATCAGGGAAAGAGACCCAGTACTTC.

For the CDR3, the DNA is TGTGCCAGCGCACCCCAGGGATCTGCTGGGGAGCTGTTTTTT. This gives the protein CASAPQGSAGELFF. The V gene is TRBV11-3, the J gene TRBJ2-2, with D perhaps matching TRBD1 (5 bases). The CDR3 length is 14 residues. CDR1 is SGHNT, CDR2 YENEEA, per germline. The V and J ends lost 8 bases and 8 bases respectively, with 18 bases between them.

V usage is TRBV5-1 and J usage is TRBJ2-3, with D unresolved. Germline values: CDR1 SGHRS, CDR2 YFSETQ. The CDR3 loop spans 16 amino acids. Trimming stripped 4 bases from V and 0 bases from J, with 15 bases between. The CDR3 loop reads CASSPGSSTSTDTQYF. The CDR3 DNA follows: TGCGCCAGCAGCCCCGGTAGCAGCACTAGCACAGATACGCAGTATTTT.

The V and J genes are TRBV5-1 and TRBJ2-5, with 11 bases lining up with TRBD2. This CDR3 is 16 amino acids long. J was trimmed by 0 bases and V by 4 bases; bases with no gene match: 5. Germline loops: CDR1 SGHRS, CDR2 YFSETQ. As DNA, the CDR3 is TGCGCCAGCAGCGGTGGGACTAGCGGCTACCAAGAGACCCAGTACTTC. This translates into CASSGGTSGYQETQYF.

As regards this clone: Other DNA sequences in this sample translate to the same CDR3. The rearrangement links TRBV19 to TRBJ1-3; 8 bases agree with TRBD1. In germline, CDR1 is LNHDA, CDR2 SQIVND (reference sequence). V gave up 10 bases and J gave up 0 bases; unmatched junction bases: 5. The CDR3 extends over 14 amino acids. The CDR3 here is CATRQGSSGNTIYF. CDR3 nucleotide sequence: TGTGCCACTCGACAGGGGAGCTCTGGAAACACCATATATTTT.